This T cell receptor beta chain appears in the sequencing data of a study of shared clonotypes between healthy human individuals. Broader study findings: What limited the represented genetic and exposure-history diversity was the small number of donors. Despite large depth, rarefaction showed incomplete sorted-subset sequencing.

Germline CDR1 is SGHRS and CDR2 is YFSETQ. The CDR3 totals 16 residues. V was clipped by 1 base and J by 0 bases, with 12 bases between them. The data were produced by immunoSEQ multiplex PCR, yet TCRdb's version contains in-frame clones alone and is incomplete. The repertoire includes some 2.3 million clones, more than 85% of them detected once, and under 0.45% sits in the top ten. Concerning this clone: Antigen: not known.

The sequence came from a young man in good health. Some clones in this sample may be carry-over from other donors' samples. Sequencing was done on a sample of naive CD4+ T cells from PBMCs. Subset here: CD45RA+ positively selected. This rearrangement joins TRBV5-1 to TRBJ2-3; D could derive from TRBD1 or TRBD2 (5 bases each). CDR3 protein: CASSLWDGSSTDTQYF. The CDR3 bases are TGCGCCAGCAGCTTGTGGGACGGTTCTAGCACAGATACGCAGTATTTT.